The clone carrying this TCR beta chain occurred once. The CDR3 consists of 14 residues. V lost 5 bases and J lost 6; bases outside the gene matches: 9. Germline lookup yields CDR1 SEHNR and CDR2 FQNEAQ (reference sequence). The data derive from a study of cytomegalovirus exposure and HLA in healthy donors. Vbeta (60) and Jbeta (13) primers were used in the PCR. The assay was immunoSEQ multiplex PCR, and TCRdb's table has in-frame clones only and misses some. Altogether 220,000 or so clones are present, approximately 79% being singletons, with the ten largest covering around 1.7%. This sequence joins TRBV7-9 and TRBJ2-7; 8 bases fit TRBD1. The TCR was taken from a man aged 50-60 years in good health and CMV-seronegative. The sequenced material came from PBMCs. The CDR3 nucleotides are TGTGCCAGCAGCCCGGGACAGGCAGAAGGCGAGCAGTACTTC. This sequence encodes CASSPGQAEGEQYF.